A single sample gave rise to the 20 T cell receptor beta chains below, sequenced in a study of sequential checkpoint blockade in melanoma. TCRdb's copy holds only in-frame clones and misses some; the assay was immunoSEQ multiplex PCR. The sample contains fewer than 20,000 clones, 72% of which appear only once. Documented treatment: randomized to nivolumab then ipilimumab (arm A) or the reverse (arm B). Sequences were derived from CD8+ T cells sorted from blood (inferred from file names), sampled from a patient given nivolumab and ipilimumab in sequence. Receptors were obtained from a human donor with melanoma.

V is TRBV9 and J is TRBJ1-1; D might be TRBD1 (6 bases). Germline V gives CDR1 SGDLS, CDR2 YYNGEE. Trimming left V 0 bases short and J 0 bases short, with 9 bases between. The CDR3 is 15 amino acids. The CDR3 loop is CASSVAGGLNTEAFF. The CDR3 DNA is TGTGCCAGCAGCGTAGCTGGGGGCCTGAACACTGAAGCTTTCTTT.

V and J are TRBV10-2 and TRBJ2-7, with a possible D match to TRBD1 (5 bases). CDR3 length equals 13 residues. Per germline, CDR1 WSHSY and CDR2 SAAADI. V lost 3 bases and J 3 bases, leaving 9 bases between the germline ends. The CDR3 loop is CASSDRGDYEQYF. CDR3 in DNA: TGCGCCAGCAGTGATAGGGGCGACTACGAGCAGTACTTC.

The V gene is TRBV11-2, the J gene TRBJ2-1, with 13 bases fitting TRBD2. The germline CDR1 and CDR2 sequences are SGHAT and FQNNGV. CDR3 length: 15 residues. J was trimmed by 5 bases and V by 4 bases; bases with no gene match: 2. CDR3 coding DNA: TGTGCCAGCAGCTCCGGACTAGCGGGAGACAATGAGCAGTTCTTC. Its protein is CASSSGLAGDNEQFF. Full variable domain (rest looked up from reference TRBV11-2 and TRBJ2-1): EAGVAQSPRYKIIEKRQSVAFWCNPISGHATLYWYQQILGQGPKLLIQFQNNGVVDDSQLPKDRFSAERLKGVDSTLKIQPAKLEDSAVYLCASSSGLAGDNEQFFGPGTRLTVL.

The V call is TRBV28, the J call TRBJ2-7; 8 bases are shared with TRBD2. This CDR3 is built from 15 residues. Losses at the gene ends were 6 bases for V and 7 bases for J; bases not matched to a gene: 14. Looked up from germline, CDR1 is MDHEN and CDR2 is SYDVKM. CDR3 region: CASRNPGLGTEEQYF. DNA of the CDR3: TGTGCCAGCAGGAATCCGGGACTAGGGACGGAGGAGCAGTACTTC.

The chain links TRBV27 to TRBJ1-3, with no clear D. V dropped 6 bases and J dropped 4 bases, with 13 bases sitting between them. Germline CDR1 is MNHEY and CDR2 is SMNVEV (reference sequence). CDR3 length: 14 residues. In DNA, the CDR3 is TGTGCCAGCAGCCTTCGACGAGCGGGAAACACCATATATTTT. Translated: CASSLRRAGNTIYF.

This clone was found once. The V and J genes are TRBV18 and TRBJ1-1; tentative D call: TRBD1 (5 bases). V was pared by 3 bases and J by 6 bases, with 11 bases between. This CDR3 spans 13 amino acids. Germline-derived CDR1 and CDR2 are KGHSH and LQKENI. Here the CDR3 reads CASSPGGDPEAFF. CDR3 in DNA: TGTGCCAGCTCACCCGGGGGAGACCCTGAAGCTTTCTTT. The full variable domain, its missing parts supplied by reference TRBV18 and TRBJ1-1, is NAGVMQNPRHLVRRRGQEARLRCSPMKGHSHVYWYRQLPEEGLKFMVYLQKENIIDESGMPKERFSAEFPKEGPSILRIQQVVRGDSAAYFCASSPGGDPEAFFGQGTRLTVV.

The rearrangement uses TRBV6-5 and TRBJ2-1; 7 bases are a match to TRBD2. Trimming cost V 2 bases and J 3 bases; bases outside gene matches: 7. From germline, CDR1 is MNHEY and CDR2 SVGAGI. This CDR3 is built from 16 residues. For the CDR3, the DNA is TGTGCCAGCAGTTACACCAGCCGGGACTACTACAATGAGCAGTTCTTC. Translating it yields CASSYTSRDYYNEQFF.

The chain joins TRBV9 to TRBJ2-3; 8 nucleotides line up with TRBD2. Germline V gene lookup returns CDR1 SGDLS and CDR2 YYNGEE. CDR3 length: 18 residues. The junction had 14 bases not matched to a gene; V was cut back by 0 bases and J by 5 bases. CDR3 amino acids: CASSVGTGTSVVGDTQYF. The CDR3 nucleotides are TGTGCCAGCAGCGTAGGAACCGGGACTAGTGTGGTCGGAGATACGCAGTATTTT.

CDR3 in amino acids: CASSLDSKLSGNTIYF. The DNA for the CDR3 is TGTGCCAGCAGCTTAGACAGCAAACTCTCTGGAAACACCATATATTTT. This chain joins TRBV7-3 and TRBJ1-3; TRBD1 is a possible D gene (5 bases). The length of the CDR3 is 16 residues. The germline gives CDR1 SGHTA, CDR2 FQGTGA. Trimming removed 2 bases at V and 0 bases at J, with 11 bases between.

The chain employs TRBV2 and TRBJ1-1; D remains ambiguous. Germline V gene lookup returns CDR1 SNHLY and CDR2 FYNNEI. The V end was cut by 4 bases, the J end by 5 bases, with 8 bases between. This CDR3 has 12 amino acids. CDR3 sequence: CASSAGRTEAFF. Written as DNA, the CDR3 is TGTGCCAGCAGTGCGGGGAGGACTGAAGCTTTCTTT.

This chain links TRBV30 with TRBJ2-7; D is possibly TRBD2 (7 bases). CDR1 and CDR2 (germline): GTSNPN, SVGIG (reference sequence). V lost 2 bases, J lost 4 bases, and 12 bases lay in between. The CDR3 has 13 amino acids. The CDR3 here is CAWSLSGTYEQYF. The CDR3 coding sequence is TGTGCCTGGAGTCTAAGCGGGACATACGAGCAGTACTTC.

The genes are TRBV6-5 and TRBJ1-1, with 7 bases lining up with TRBD1. The length of the CDR3 is 15 residues. Germline CDR1 reads MNHEY; CDR2 reads SVGAGI. V lost 5 bases, J lost 0 bases, and 6 bases stayed unmatched. CDR3 sequence reads: CASSKTGLMNTEAFF. CDR3 nucleotides: TGTGCCAGCAGTAAGACAGGGCTAATGAACACTGAAGCTTTCTTT.

This clone was counted a few times. The gene calls are TRBV9 and TRBJ2-2, with TRBD1 matching 9 bases. Germline values: CDR1 SGDLS, CDR2 YYNGEE. The CDR3 contains 15 residues. The V gene end was trimmed by 5 bases and the J gene end by 4 bases; junction bases not matched to a gene: 6. This CDR3 reads CASSGTGRSTGELFF. The CDR3 region has the DNA TGTGCCAGCAGTGGGACAGGGAGGAGCACCGGGGAGCTGTTTTTT.

There are a few counts of this clone. The chain employs TRBV27 and TRBJ2-5; the match to TRBD2 covers 10 bases. The J call may be in error: the DNA end matches TRBJ2-7 better. Germline V gene data show CDR1 as MNHEY and CDR2 as SMNVEV (reference sequence). The CDR3 totals 15 residues. The CDR3 spells CASSYQREGPYEQYF. The CDR3 coding sequence is TGTGCCAGCAGTTACCAGCGGGAGGGCCCCTACGAGCAGTACTTC.

V and J are TRBV11-2 and TRBJ2-7; D is possibly TRBD2 (5 bases). V was cut by 0 bases and J by 4 bases, with 13 bases left in between. Germline CDR1 SGHAT, CDR2 FQNNGV. The CDR3 is made up of 15 amino acids. This chain's CDR3 is CASSLDTGTGYEQYF. The CDR3 region has the DNA TGTGCCAGCAGCTTAGATACGGGAACTGGTTACGAGCAGTACTTC.

The chain uses TRBV21-1 and TRBJ2-7; the table assigns TRBD1, which was not confirmed against the DNA. TRBV21-1 is a pseudogene segment. This CDR3 is built from 12 residues. The DNA of the CDR3 is TGTGCCAGCAGCCCAGGGGCCCACGAGCAGTACTTC. Amino acids: CASSPGAHEQYF.

The chain links TRBV11-2 to TRBJ1-2; 10 bases fit TRBD1. Trimming at V came to 6 bases and at J to 4 bases, leaving 11 bases not matched to a gene. The CDR3 contains 16 residues. Germline CDR1 SGHAT, CDR2 FQNNGV. The CDR3 region has the DNA TGTGCCAGCAGTTCCGAGCCGGGACAGGGGATCTATGGCTACACCTTC. Its translation is CASSSEPGQGIYGYTF.

J is TRBJ1-1 and V is TRBV7-9; the match to TRBD1 covers 7 bases. V dropped 1 base and J dropped 5; count of bases not matched to a gene: 13. Looked up from germline, CDR1 is SEHNR and CDR2 is FQNEAQ (reference sequence). This CDR3 contains 17 residues. DNA for the CDR3: TGTGCCAGCAGCTTAGGGGGATTAGACAGGGTGGTTACTGAAGCTTTCTTT. Protein sequence: CASSLGGLDRVVTEAFF. Combining the CDR3 with reference TRBV7-9 and TRBJ1-1 gives the whole variable domain DTGVSQNPRHKITKRGQNVTFRCDPISEHNRLYWYRQTLGQGPEFLTYFQNEAQLEKSRLLSDRFSAERPKGSFSTLEIQRTEQGDSAMYLCASSLGGLDRVVTEAFFGQGTRLTVV.

The chain combines TRBV27 with TRBJ2-7; 8 nucleotides align to TRBD1. The CDR3 loop spans 13 amino acids. The germline CDR1 and CDR2 sequences are MNHEY and SMNVEV (reference sequence). Losses at the gene ends were 3 bases for V and 7 bases for J; bases not matched to a gene: 5. CDR3 in amino acids: CASSFGRGREQYF. The CDR3 DNA follows: TGTGCCAGCAGTTTCGGCAGGGGGCGAGAGCAGTACTTC.

CDR3 DNA: TGCACCAGCAGCCAGGCCCCCGGGGGAATGTACGAGCAGTACTTC. It translates to CTSSQAPGGMYEQYF. This rearrangement joins TRBV1 to TRBJ2-5; the listed D gene, TRBD2, was not tested against the DNA. The DNA end is more similar to TRBJ2-7, so the J call may be wrong. TRBV1 corresponds to a pseudogene. CDR3 length: 15 residues.